Following are 6 T cell receptor beta chains from one sample sequenced in a study of naive and memory T cell subsets. These receptors are not linked to any known antigen. Study findings and constraints: Naive repertoires, especially CD8, held a few larger clonotypes, possibly memory cells re-expressing CD45RA.

Both TRBC1 and TRBC2 were covered by a beta constant-region primer of two equimolar oligonucleotides. Four rounds of PCR amplified the ligated cDNA using nested alpha and beta constant-region primers plus SP2. From the UMI-ligation and nested PCR reads, TCRdb called clonotypes with MiXCR, one entry per CDR3 protein. Of 150,000 or so distinct CDR3 sequences in the sample, 22% were seen once. Sequenced material: naive CD4+ T cells from blood. The receptor source for this set is a human donor in good health.

A few counts support this clonotype. The chain joins TRBV27 to TRBJ1-1; D gene uncertain. The CDR3 has 14 residues. Germline CDR1 reads MNHEY; CDR2 reads SMNVEV (reference sequence). The ends were cut back, 5 bases at V and 0 bases at J, with 10 bases in the middle. CDR3 nucleotide sequence: TGTGCCAGCAGTACCCCGGGGTTGAACACTGAAGCTTTCTTT. Protein product: CASSTPGLNTEAFF.

This clonotype was seen more than once but under ten times. Relative to the germline gene, one junction end is altered; a read error may explain this. The rearrangement joins TRBV29-1 to TRBJ2-1, with D possibly TRBD2 on 6 matching bases. The germline V gene has CDR1 SQVTM and CDR2 ANQGSEA. This CDR3 region has 15 residues. As DNA, the CDR3 is TGCAGCGTCTCCCTCTTCGCGGAGGGGTACAACGAGCAGTTCTTC. Residues: CSVSLFAEGYNEQFF.

The genes are TRBV5-1 and TRBJ2-7; no firm D call. The CDR3 extends over 14 amino acids. Germline lookup yields CDR1 SGHRS and CDR2 YFSETQ. Between the trimmed V and J ends, which lost 4 bases and 2 bases, there was a span of 13 bases. In DNA, the CDR3 is TGCGCCAGCAGCCGCGATGCCCACACCTACGAGCAGTACTTC. It encodes CASSRDAHTYEQYF.

The chain carries TRBV6-2 or TRBV6-3 and TRBJ1-2, with D tentatively TRBD1 (6 bases). Per germline, CDR1 MNHEY and CDR2 SVGEGT. The ends were cut back, 6 bases at V and 4 bases at J, with 15 bases in the middle. This CDR3 has 14 amino acids. The CDR3 loop reads CASRNRQETYGYTF. CDR3 in DNA: TGTGCCAGCAGAAACAGACAGGAGACCTATGGCTACACCTTC.

A few counts support this clonotype. The chain couples TRBV20-1 to TRBJ2-7; D not certain. V dropped 6 bases and J dropped 1 base, with 16 bases sitting between them. Germline V lookup: CDR1 DFQATT, CDR2 SNEGSKA (reference sequence). The CDR3 has 14 residues. In DNA, the CDR3 is TGCAGTGCCAGCCGCCCGGGTAGTTCCTACGAGCAGTACTTC. This translates into CSASRPGSSYEQYF.

The chain recombines TRBV20-1 with TRBJ2-3, with no clear D. This CDR3 contains 15 residues. CDR1 and CDR2 (germline): DFQATT, SNEGSKA (reference sequence). The V end lost 1 base, the J end lost 0 bases, and 11 bases lay between the germline ends. The CDR3 DNA follows: TGCAGTGCTAGAGTAATTGCGCGGAGCACAGATACGCAGTATTTT. It encodes CSARVIARSTDTQYF.